This passage covers 24 T cell receptor beta chains from one sample sequenced in a study of vaccination and CD4 T cells after COVID-19. These receptors are not linked to any known antigen. Treatment here: roughly 10-day PBMC culture with coronavirus spike peptide pools or control peptides (ViraFEST assay). Once obtained from cultured CD4+ T cells, the DNA was sequenced using the Oncomine TCR Beta short-read assay. TCRdb itself ran the PCR reads through MiXCR, one entry per CDR3 protein. The sample comprises 20,000 or so distinct CDR3 sequences, roughly 23% of which are singletons, and 7% to 8.5% rests with the top ten. The specimen was cultured CD4+ T cells from blood. Every receptor here comes from a human donor with COVID-19.

The J gene is TRBJ1-1, the V gene TRBV14; D is unclear. V lost 3 bases, J lost 4 bases, and 6 bases lay in between. CDR1 is SGHDN, CDR2 FVKESK, per germline. CDR3 length: 12 residues. The CDR3: CASSQGGTEAFF. CDR3 nucleotides: TGTGCCAGCAGCCAGGGCGGCACTGAAGCTTTCTTT.

The genes are TRBV19 and TRBJ1-1; D is perhaps TRBD1 (6 bases). This CDR3 is 13 amino acids long. V lost 8 bases to trimming and J lost 0 bases, with 10 bases between them. Looked up from germline, CDR1 is LNHDA and CDR2 is SQIVND (reference sequence). The CDR3 coding sequence is TGTGCCAGTGCGGGACAAATGAACACTGAAGCTTTCTTT. Translating gives CASAGQMNTEAFF.

V usage is TRBV7-3 and J usage is TRBJ2-1; D perhaps matches TRBD2 (7 bases). V lost 5 bases and J lost 6, with 14 bases in between. The germline CDR1 and CDR2 sequences are SGHTA and FQGTGA. The CDR3 sequence is 14 residues long. CDR3 nucleotides: TGTGCCAGCAGCCCCATGGGGGGGGCCAATGAGCAGTTCTTC. The encoded protein is CASSPMGGANEQFF.

Points on this clonotype: The junction departs from germline at one end; a sequencing error may be responsible. The V and J genes are TRBV28 and TRBJ2-4; D tentatively fits TRBD1 or TRBD2 (5 bases each). Looked up from germline, CDR1 is MDHEN and CDR2 is SYDVKM. The CDR3 runs to 13 residues. CDR3 protein: CASSRDAKNIRYF. The CDR3 DNA is TGTGCCAGCAGTAGGGACGCCAAAAACATTCGGTACTTC.

J is TRBJ1-2 and V is TRBV6-1; D is unresolved. V shed 5 bases and J shed 10 bases, with 17 bases lying between them. CDR3 size: 13 residues. The germline CDR1 and CDR2 sequences are MNHNS and SASEGT. CDR3 loop: CASSPGEGRLYTF. CDR3 DNA sequence: TGTGCCAGCAGTCCCGGGGAGGGCAGACTCTACACCTTC.

In its sample, this clonotype was seen a few times. This rearrangement joins TRBV20-1 to TRBJ1-1; D ambiguous. Trimming pared 5 bases from V and 2 bases from J, leaving 12 bases between. The CDR3 is 13 residues long. Germline CDR1 is DFQATT and CDR2 is SNEGSKA (reference sequence). The chain's CDR3 is CSAPIDGNTEAFF. Here the CDR3 DNA reads TGCAGTGCTCCCATCGACGGAAACACTGAAGCTTTCTTT.

The gene calls are TRBV4-3 and TRBJ2-1; perhaps D is TRBD1 or TRBD2 (5 bases each). V lost 2 bases and J 6 bases, leaving 20 bases between the germline ends. Germline assignment: CDR1 LGHNA and CDR2 YSLEER. The CDR3 is made up of 17 amino acids. CDR3 region: CASSQFAGATGRNEQFF. The CDR3 DNA is TGCGCCAGCAGCCAATTTGCCGGGGCCACCGGGCGCAATGAGCAGTTCTTC.

This clonotype was picked up a small number of times. This sequence joins TRBV7-9 and TRBJ2-2, with D hard to call. V gave up 2 bases and J gave up 4 bases, with 5 bases separating them. CDR3 length: 13 amino acids. Germline CDR1 is SEHNR and CDR2 is FQNEAQ (reference sequence). CDR3 DNA sequence: TGTGCCAGCAGCTTACTAGGCACCGGGGAGCTGTTTTTT. Translated: CASSLLGTGELFF.

The chain is built from TRBV12-5 and TRBJ2-6; D gene uncertain. Germline V gives CDR1 LGHNT, CDR2 FRNRAP. The CDR3 spans 13 residues. The V end was cut by 7 bases, the J end by 3 bases, with 7 bases between. The chain's CDR3 is CASAESGANVLTF. The CDR3 DNA sequence: TGTGCTAGTGCTGAGAGTGGGGCCAACGTCCTGACTTTC.

The chain carries TRBV11-1 and TRBJ2-7, with 9 bases that match TRBD1. The CDR3 totals 16 residues. Germline trimming cut 4 bases from V and 3 bases from J; bases unmatched to any gene: 10. The V gene's germline CDR1 is SGHAT and CDR2 FQDESV (reference sequence). CDR3 nucleotide sequence: TGTGCCAGCAGCTCATTCCTGGGACAGGGCCTCTACGAGCAGTACTTC. Amino acid sequence: CASSSFLGQGLYEQYF.

The V gene is TRBV12-3 or TRBV12-4, the J gene TRBJ2-5; D is uncertain. V dropped 7 bases and J dropped 4 bases, with 10 bases sitting between them. The CDR3 runs to 12 residues. As DNA, the CDR3 is TGTGCCAGCACTCTAATAGGAGAGACCCAGTACTTC. Translated: CASTLIGETQYF.

The chain is built from TRBV20-1 and TRBJ1-1; D unresolved. V lost 5 bases and J lost 3, with 10 bases in between. Germline V lookup: CDR1 DFQATT, CDR2 SNEGSKA (reference sequence). The CDR3 has 12 residues. The CDR3 here is CSAGIRYTEAFF. The CDR3 DNA follows: TGCAGTGCTGGAATCCGCTACACTGAAGCTTTCTTT.

The chain carries TRBV7-9 and TRBJ2-3; D perhaps matches TRBD2 (5 bases). Trimming left V 8 bases short and J 8 bases short, with 11 bases between. The CDR3 extends over 11 amino acids. CDR1 and CDR2 (germline): SEHNR, FQNEAQ (reference sequence). The CDR3 region has the DNA TGTGCCAGCGGAGAAGGAGGTACGCAGTATTTT. This sequence encodes CASGEGGTQYF.

The CDR3 DNA sequence: TGCAGTGCTCCCGGGCCACGAAGCTACGAGCAGTACTTC. Encoded protein: CSAPGPRSYEQYF. The J gene is TRBJ2-7, the V gene TRBV20-1; D not resolved. Germline values: CDR1 DFQATT, CDR2 SNEGSKA (reference sequence). The CDR3 extends over 13 amino acids. Trimming left V 5 bases short and J 3 bases short, with 14 bases between.

This clonotype was counted between two and nine times. The chain joins TRBV24-1 to TRBJ2-1; possible D gene TRBD1, 5 bases. There are 16 residues in the CDR3. Trimming pared 4 bases from V and 4 bases from J, leaving 16 bases between. CDR1 is KGHDR, CDR2 SFDVKD, per germline. The CDR3 coding sequence is TGTGCCACCAGTGACCATGGACAAACCCGATACAATGAGCAGTTCTTC. It codes for CATSDHGQTRYNEQFF.

This rearrangement joins TRBV11-2 to TRBJ1-3, with D perhaps matching TRBD1 (6 bases). V lost 1 base, J lost 2 bases, and 9 bases lay in between. This CDR3 has 15 amino acids. CDR1 and CDR2 (germline): SGHAT, FQNNGV. The CDR3 loop reads CASSLGGHPGNTIYF. The CDR3 coding sequence is TGTGCCAGCAGCTTAGGGGGGCATCCTGGAAACACCATATATTTT.

By proportion, this clonotype is medium-sized. The chain uses TRBV19 and TRBJ1-3; D remains ambiguous. V was shortened by 10 bases and J by 3 bases, with 7 bases between the two germline ends. Germline loops: CDR1 LNHDA, CDR2 SQIVND (reference sequence). There are 11 residues in the CDR3. CDR3 loop: CAIGSGNTIYF. The CDR3 DNA sequence: TGTGCCATCGGGAGTGGAAACACCATATATTTT.

This clonotype appeared a few times. This chain joins TRBV27 and TRBJ1-1; TRBD1 matches 11 bases. Per the germline V gene, CDR1 is MNHEY and CDR2 is SMNVEV (reference sequence). After removal of 7 bases from V and 5 bases from J, the junction contained 6 bases not matched to a gene. The CDR3 contains 14 residues. CDR3 protein: CASTRTGGLTEAFF. Here the CDR3 DNA reads TGTGCCAGCACGCGGACAGGGGGCTTGACTGAAGCTTTCTTT.

The genes are TRBV19 and TRBJ2-7; 10 nucleotides align to TRBD2. From germline, CDR1 is LNHDA and CDR2 SQIVND (reference sequence). V lost 6 bases to trimming and J lost 0 bases; unmatched junction nucleotides: 11. The CDR3 has 17 residues. This CDR3 reads CASRSASGGRGSYEQYF. For the CDR3, the DNA is TGTGCCAGTAGGTCGGCTAGCGGGGGTCGAGGCTCCTACGAGCAGTACTTC.

This clonotype was counted between two and nine times. The J gene is TRBJ1-1, the V gene TRBV7-6; D is unclear. Germline V gives CDR1 SGHVS, CDR2 FNYEAQ. Trimming shortened V by 4 bases and J by 1 base, and 7 bases separated the two germline ends. This CDR3 is built from 13 residues. This CDR3 reads CASSSQENTEAFF. Written as DNA, the CDR3 is TGTGCCAGCAGCTCCCAAGAGAACACTGAAGCTTTCTTT.

The sample holds a few counts of this clonotype. Mismatch with germline at one junction end may stem from a read error. The V call is TRBV7-7, the J call TRBJ2-7; TRBD2 agrees at 9 bases. Germline-derived CDR1 and CDR2 are SSHAT and FNYEAQ (reference sequence). The CDR3 is 15 residues long. CDR3 sequence (DNA): TGTGCTAGCAGCTTAGGCCCTAGCGGGGTCTACGAGCAGTACTTC. Protein: CASSLGPSGVYEQYF.

J is TRBJ2-7 and V is TRBV19; D might be TRBD1 or TRBD2, each matching 5 bases. The germline gives CDR1 LNHDA, CDR2 SQIVND (reference sequence). The CDR3 length is 12 residues. Trimming took off 10 bases at V and 3 bases at J, with 13 bases between the two ends. CDR3 sequence (DNA): TGTGCCACTAGAGGGGAAGGCTACGAGCAGTACTTC. Protein: CATRGEGYEQYF.

The chain carries TRBV27 and TRBJ2-6; TRBD1 agrees at 8 bases. Trimming at V came to 8 bases and at J to 0 bases, leaving 9 bases not matched to a gene. Germline CDR1 MNHEY, CDR2 SMNVEV (reference sequence). This CDR3 contains 17 residues. The CDR3 protein is CASRTDRVNSGANVLTF. The CDR3 region has the DNA TGTGCCAGCCGAACGGACAGGGTGAACTCTGGGGCCAACGTCCTGACTTTC.

Points on this clonotype: This may come from a read error, since a much larger clone is one base off. The V and J genes are TRBV27 and TRBJ1-1; 10 nucleotides match TRBD1. The CDR3 runs 13 residues. CDR1 and CDR2 (germline): MNHEY, SMNVEV (reference sequence). As DNA, the CDR3 is TGTGCCAGCAGTACGACAGGGGGCACTGAAGCTGTCTTT. This translates into CASSTTGGTEAVF.